The T cell receptor (beta chain) described here comes from a study of blood T cell repertoires in COVID-19. TCRdb's copy holds only in-frame clones and misses some; the assay was immunoSEQ multiplex PCR. The sample holds about 120,000 clones, 70% to 85% seen once. Germline trimming cut 3 bases from V and 3 bases from J; bases unmatched to any gene: 7. Germline V CDR1 and CDR2: KGHDR, SFDVKD. The CDR3 spans 16 residues. The receptor comes from a man in his 70s with active or convalescent COVID-19. The sample taken for sequencing was peripheral blood. The rearrangement joins TRBV24-1 to TRBJ2-1; TRBD1 aligns across 7 bases. The CDR3, as DNA: TGTGCCACCAGTGATACTGACAGGGAGCGCTACAATGAGCAGTTCTTC. This translates into CATSDTDRERYNEQFF.